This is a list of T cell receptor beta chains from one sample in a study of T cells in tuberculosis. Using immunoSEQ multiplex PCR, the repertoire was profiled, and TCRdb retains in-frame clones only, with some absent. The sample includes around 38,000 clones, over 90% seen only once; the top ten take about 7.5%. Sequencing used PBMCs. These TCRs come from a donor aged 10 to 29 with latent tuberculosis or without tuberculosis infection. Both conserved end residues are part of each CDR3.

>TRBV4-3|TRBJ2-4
CASSQELGTGSPILLAKNIQYF
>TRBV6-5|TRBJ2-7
CASSRVPGQYEQYF
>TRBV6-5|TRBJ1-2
CASSYSGSRGSDGYTF
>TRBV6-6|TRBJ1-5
CASRPVGTGNQPQHF
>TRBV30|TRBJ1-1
CAWKRGGNTEAFF
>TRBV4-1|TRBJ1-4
CASSQGPTGPNEKLFF
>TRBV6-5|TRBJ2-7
CASGQRGGEQYF
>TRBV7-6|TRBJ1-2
CASSLSGSYGYTF
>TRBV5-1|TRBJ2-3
CASSSRLPTDTQYF
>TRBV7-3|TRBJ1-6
CASSLSGSRNSPLHF